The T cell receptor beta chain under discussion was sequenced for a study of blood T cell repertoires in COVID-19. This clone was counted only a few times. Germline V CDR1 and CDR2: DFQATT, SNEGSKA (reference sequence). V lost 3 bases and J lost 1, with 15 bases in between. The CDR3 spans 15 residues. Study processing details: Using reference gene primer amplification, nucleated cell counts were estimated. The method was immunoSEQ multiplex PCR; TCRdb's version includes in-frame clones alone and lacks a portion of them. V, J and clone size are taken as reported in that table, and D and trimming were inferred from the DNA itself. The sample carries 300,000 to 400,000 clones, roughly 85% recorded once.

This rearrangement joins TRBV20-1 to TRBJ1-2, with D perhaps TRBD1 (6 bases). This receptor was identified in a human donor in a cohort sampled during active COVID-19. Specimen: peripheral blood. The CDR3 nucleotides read TGCAGTGCTAGTGCGCTACAACAGGGTAACTATGGCTACACCTTC. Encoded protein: CSASALQQGNYGYTF.